Listed below are T cell receptor beta chains from one sample, sequenced in a study of cytomegalovirus exposure and HLA in healthy donors. Some clones are missing from TCRdb's copy, which holds only in-frame ones; the method was immunoSEQ multiplex PCR. The table for this sample gives approximately 210,000 clones. Specimen: PBMCs. The receptor source for this set is a woman aged 30 to 39 in good health and CMV-seropositive. Each CDR3 is given with its conserved first and last residue. A D gene is named only where the DNA matches it firmly.

J gene	V gene	D gene	CDR3 DNA	CDR3 protein
TRBJ2-7	TRBV6-5	TRBD1	TGTGCCAGCAGTTACGCCGGGACAGGGGGGACCTACGAGCAGTACTTC	CASSYAGTGGTYEQYF
TRBJ2-1	TRBV19	NA	TGTGCCAGTAGTACGCAGGGATACAATGAGCAGTTCTTC	CASSTQGYNEQFF
TRBJ2-7	TRBV28	TRBD1	TGTGCCAGCAGAAACCTTCCGACAGGGAGCTCCTACGAGCAGTACTTC	CASRNLPTGSSYEQYF
TRBJ1-2	TRBV28	TRBD1	TGTGCCAGCTCGGGACAGGGCTTCTATGGCTACACCTTC	CASSGQGFYGYTF
TRBJ2-3	TRBV11-3	TRBD2	TGTGCCAGCAGCTTAGACGGACTAGCGGGAGCAGATACGCAGTATTTT	CASSLDGLAGADTQYF
TRBJ2-3	TRBV28	TRBD2	TGTGCCAGCAGTATATACCTCATTAGCGGGAGGTCAGATACGCAGTATTTT	CASSIYLISGRSDTQYF
TRBJ1-1	TRBV7-8	TRBD1	TGTGCCAGCAGCCAAAGGATAGGACAGGGGGCGAGGAACACTGAAGCTTTCTTT	CASSQRIGQGARNTEAFF
TRBJ2-5	TRBV28	NA	TGTGCCAGCAGTTTCTGGCAGGGGATGAGAGAGACCCAGTACTTC	CASSFWQGMRETQYF
TRBJ1-2	TRBV5-3	TRBD1	TGTGCCAGAAGCATATACAGGGGGGGCTATGGCTACACCTTC	CARSIYRGGYGYTF
TRBJ2-7	TRBV7-2	NA	TGTGCCAGCAGCTTGAGGAGGGGCGCGACCTACGAGCAGTACTTC	CASSLRRGATYEQYF
TRBJ2-1	TRBV29-1	TRBD2	TGCAGCGTTAGGGCGACTAGCCCTGGATACAATGAGCAGTTCTTC	CSVRATSPGYNEQFF
TRBJ2-1	TRBV7-9	NA	TGTGCCAGCAGCTCCTACGTGGTGGATGAGCAGTTCTTC	CASSSYVVDEQFF
TRBJ2-7	TRBV7-2	NA	TGTGCCAGCAGCTTAGGCCGACAGAACTACGAGCAGTACTTC	CASSLGRQNYEQYF
TRBJ1-5	TRBV7-9	NA	TGTGCCAGCAGCTTAGGAGCGGGAGGTCAGCCCCAGCATTTT	CASSLGAGGQPQHF
TRBJ2-3	TRBV27	NA	TGTGCCAGCAGTCTGGGGGGTATCACGCAGTATTTT	CASSLGGITQYF
TRBJ2-1	TRBV2	NA	TGTGCCAGCAGTGCTTCTAGCCACAATGAGCAGTTCTTC	CASSASSHNEQFF
TRBJ2-4	TRBV19	TRBD1	TGTGCCAGTAGTATAGGGGGACAGGGAAACATTCAGTACTTC	CASSIGGQGNIQYF
TRBJ1-1	TRBV5-4	NA	TGTGCCAGCAGCCTCGATCTGGGGGGGGTAGCTGAAGCTTTCTTT	CASSLDLGGVAEAFF
TRBJ2-2	TRBV6-5	TRBD2	TGTGCCAGCACCGGCGGGGGGGCGAACACCGGGGAGCTGTTTTTT	CASTGGGANTGELFF
TRBJ1-2	TRBV25-1	TRBD1	TGTGCCAGCAGTGTCCCTGGACAGGGCTATGGCTACACCTTC	CASSVPGQGYGYTF
TRBJ2-2	TRBV5-4	NA	TGTGCCAGCAGCTTGGATGAGGACACCCGGGAGCTGTTTTTT	CASSLDEDTRELFF
TRBJ2-6	TRBV19	TRBD1	TGTGCCAGTACCACCCTCCATACAGGGGTAGGGGCCAACGTCCTGACTTTC	CASTTLHTGVGANVLTF
TRBJ1-1	TRBV27	NA	TGTGCCAGCAGATTAAGGTTGAGGTACACTGAAGCTTTCTTT	CASRLRLRYTEAFF
TRBJ2-3	TRBV19	TRBD2	TGTGCCAGTAGTATAGGAACTAGCGGGAGTGATACGCAGTATTTT	CASSIGTSGSDTQYF
TRBJ2-4	TRBV11-3	TRBD2	TGTGCCAGCAGTTCCGGGACTAGCGGGTTGGTCAAAAACATTCAGTACTTC	CASSSGTSGLVKNIQYF
TRBJ1-2	TRBV6-1	NA	TGTGCCAGCAGTGAAGGAGGGACTCGTCCTGGCTACACCTTC	CASSEGGTRPGYTF
TRBJ2-1	TRBV29-1	NA	TGCAGCGTTGTATCCGGTTCAAGCTCCTACAATGAGCAGTTCTTC	CSVVSGSSSYNEQFF
TRBJ2-5	TRBV5-1	NA	TGCGCCAGCAGCTCCGCTGAGCGCCAAGAGACCCAGTACTTC	CASSSAERQETQYF
TRBJ2-7	TRBV5-6	NA	TGTGCCAGCAGAGGCATTAGCTCCTACGAGCAGTACTTC	CASRGISSYEQYF
TRBJ2-5	TRBV15	NA	TGTGCCACCAGCAGAACTCAAGAGACCCAGTACTTC	CATSRTQETQYF
TRBJ2-3	TRBV11-2	TRBD2	TGTGCCAGCAGTCACCGCGGGGGATCCACAGATACGCAGTATTTT	CASSHRGGSTDTQYF
TRBJ1-1	TRBV18	TRBD1	TGTGCCAGCTCACCAAGGGGACAGCAGAACACTGAAGCTTTCTTT	CASSPRGQQNTEAFF
TRBJ2-5	TRBV4-3	NA	TGCGCCAGCAGCCAAGATTTACTACAAGAGACCCAGTACTTC	CASSQDLLQETQYF
TRBJ2-2	TRBV5-1	TRBD2	TGCGCCAGCAGCTTGGGCGGGAGGGCGAACACCGGGGAGCTGTTTTTT	CASSLGGRANTGELFF
TRBJ2-1	TRBV7-9	TRBD1	TGTGCCAGCAGCTCCGGGACAGGGTACAATGAGCAGTTCTTC	CASSSGTGYNEQFF
TRBJ1-5	TRBV18	TRBD1	TGTGCCAGCTCACCGGGACAGGGCTATCAGCCCCAGCATTTT	CASSPGQGYQPQHF
TRBJ1-3	TRBV21-1	NA	TGTGCCAGCAGCAAAGAAGGGGGCCGCTCTGGAAACACCATATATTTT	CASSKEGGRSGNTIYF
TRBJ2-1	TRBV19	TRBD2	TGTGCCAGTAGTATAGAGGCTAGCGGGAGGCTCAGCTCCTACAATGAGCAGTTCTTC	CASSIEASGRLSSYNEQFF
TRBJ1-5	TRBV21-1	NA	TGTGCCAGCAGCAAAGGGGGGGATAGCAATCAGCCCCAGCATTTT	CASSKGGDSNQPQHF
TRBJ2-7	TRBV29-1	NA	TGCAGCGCCCTTCGGGGTGTTGGCGAGCAGTACTTC	CSALRGVGEQYF
TRBJ1-1	TRBV30	NA	TGTGCCTGGAGTCCCCGGTCTGAAGCTTTCTTT	CAWSPRSEAFF
TRBJ1-2	TRBV4-1	TRBD1	TGCGCCAGCAGCCAGCCGGACAGGGAGTTGTATGGCTACACCTTC	CASSQPDRELYGYTF
TRBJ1-2	TRBV6-1	NA	TGTGCCAGCAGTGGATCACAAACAGGGAGCAACTATGGCTACACCTTC	CASSGSQTGSNYGYTF
TRBJ1-1	TRBV6-1	TRBD1	TGTGTCGTTGACAGGGGGCCGGCTGAAGCTTTCTTT	CVVDRGPAEAFF
TRBJ2-3	TRBV7-2	NA	TGTGCCAGCAGCGTCCGTAGCGGACGGGATACGCAGTATTTT	CASSVRSGRDTQYF
TRBJ2-7	TRBV27	TRBD1	TGTGCCAGCAGTCCACCCTCCGGGACAGGGAATCGATACGAGCAGTACTTC	CASSPPSGTGNRYEQYF
TRBJ1-5	TRBV9	NA	TGTGCCAGCAGCGCGGACAGTACGTATCAGCCCCAGCATTTT	CASSADSTYQPQHF
TRBJ1-1	TRBV9	NA	TGTGCCAGCAGCGTACTTTCGAACACTGAAGCTTTCTTT	CASSVLSNTEAFF
TRBJ2-7	TRBV28	NA	TGTGCCAGCCACGACAGTCTTGACTCCTACGAGCAGTACTTC	CASHDSLDSYEQYF
TRBJ1-1	TRBV5-1	NA	TGCGCCAGCAGCTTGGAGACAGAGAACACTGAAGCCTTCTTT	CASSLETENTEAFF
TRBJ2-1	TRBV9	TRBD2	TGTGCCAGCAGCGTAGGGGGGTACGCACCGGGAGGAAGCTCCTACAATGAGCAGTTCTTC	CASSVGGYAPGGSSYNEQFF
TRBJ2-1	TRBV2	TRBD1	TGTGCCAGCCGTAAGGACAGGGGAGACTTAGTTGAGCAGTTCTTC	CASRKDRGDLVEQFF
TRBJ2-7	TRBV7-6	TRBD2	TGTGCCAGCAGTCCGACGGGGGGGAGCTCCTACGAGCAGTACTTC	CASSPTGGSSYEQYF
TRBJ1-2	TRBV4-2	NA	TGTGCCAGCAGCCAACCGGTTGCGACAGAGGGCTACACCTTC	CASSQPVATEGYTF
TRBJ1-2	TRBV20-1	NA	TGCAGTGCCCCGCGTGGGTCTACTACTACCTTC	CSAPRGSTTTF